The TCR beta chain under discussion was sequenced for a study of response to subunit inactivated influenza vaccine. Study-wide results and limits: Each seasonal flu vaccination may recruit only limited new T cells, authors suggested.

With regard to this clonotype: The antigen is unknown.

Germline V gene data show CDR1 as SGHRS and CDR2 as YFSETQ. This CDR3 region has 18 residues. Trimming removed 3 bases from V and 0 bases from J, with 16 bases in between. TCRdb independently ran MiXCR on the RT-PCR reads; one entry per CDR3 protein. Here the sample spans more than 450,000 distinct CDR3 sequences, 12% being singletons. Material: PBMCs from blood, obtained on the day of vaccination. The chain links TRBV5-1 to TRBJ2-6; no clear D. This receptor was identified in a man in his fifties who received an inactivated influenza vaccine. CDR3 sequence (DNA): TGCGCCAGCAGCTCTTACTACGCCACGCCCTCTGGGGCCAACGTCCTGACTTTC. Protein: CASSSYYATPSGANVLTF.